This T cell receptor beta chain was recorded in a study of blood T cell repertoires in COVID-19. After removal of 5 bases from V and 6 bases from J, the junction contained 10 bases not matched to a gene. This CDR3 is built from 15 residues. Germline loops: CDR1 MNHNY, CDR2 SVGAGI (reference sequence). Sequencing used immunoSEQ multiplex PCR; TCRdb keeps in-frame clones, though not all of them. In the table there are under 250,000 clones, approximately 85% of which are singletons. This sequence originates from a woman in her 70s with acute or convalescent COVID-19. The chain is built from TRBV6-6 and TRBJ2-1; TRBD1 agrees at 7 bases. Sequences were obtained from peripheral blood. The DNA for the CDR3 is TGTGCCAGCAGTAAGGGACAGAACTCTCTCAATGAGCAGTTCTTC. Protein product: CASSKGQNSLNEQFF.